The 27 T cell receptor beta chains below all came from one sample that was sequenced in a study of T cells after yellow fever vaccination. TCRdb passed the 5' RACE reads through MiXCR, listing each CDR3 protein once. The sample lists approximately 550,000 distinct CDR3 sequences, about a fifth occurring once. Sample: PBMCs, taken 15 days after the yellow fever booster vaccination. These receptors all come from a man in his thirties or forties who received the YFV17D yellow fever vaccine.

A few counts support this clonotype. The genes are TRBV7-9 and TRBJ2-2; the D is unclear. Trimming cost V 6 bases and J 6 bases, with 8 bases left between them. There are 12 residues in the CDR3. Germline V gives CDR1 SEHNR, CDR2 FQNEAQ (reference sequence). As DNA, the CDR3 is TGTGCCAGCAGGTTTAGCCCCGGGGAGCTGTTTTTT. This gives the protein CASRFSPGELFF.

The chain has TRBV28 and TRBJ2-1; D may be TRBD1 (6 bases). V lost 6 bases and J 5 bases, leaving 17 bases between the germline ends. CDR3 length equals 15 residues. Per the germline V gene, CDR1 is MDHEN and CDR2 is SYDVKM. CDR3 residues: CASRITGTKNNEQFF. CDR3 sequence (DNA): TGTGCCAGCAGGATCACCGGGACAAAAAACAATGAGCAGTTCTTC.

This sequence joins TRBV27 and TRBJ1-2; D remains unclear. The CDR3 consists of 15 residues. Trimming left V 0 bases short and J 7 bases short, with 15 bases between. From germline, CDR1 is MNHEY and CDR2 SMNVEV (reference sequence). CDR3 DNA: TGTGCCAGCAGTTTATCGGTCCCCGGGGTGGGTGGCTACACCTTC. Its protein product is CASSLSVPGVGGYTF.

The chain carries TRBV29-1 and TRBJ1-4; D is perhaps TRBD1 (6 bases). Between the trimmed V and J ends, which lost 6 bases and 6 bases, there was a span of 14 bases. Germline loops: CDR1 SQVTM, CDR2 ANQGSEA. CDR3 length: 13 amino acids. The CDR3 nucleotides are TGCAGCGTCCTGGGGGCGGGGGATGAAAAACTGTTTTTT. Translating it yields CSVLGAGDEKLFF.

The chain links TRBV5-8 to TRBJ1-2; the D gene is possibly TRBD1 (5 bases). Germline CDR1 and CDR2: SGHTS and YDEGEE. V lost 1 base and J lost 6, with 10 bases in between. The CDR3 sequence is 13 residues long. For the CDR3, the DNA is TGTGCCAGCAGCTTGACAGGATATGATGGCTACACCTTC. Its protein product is CASSLTGYDGYTF.

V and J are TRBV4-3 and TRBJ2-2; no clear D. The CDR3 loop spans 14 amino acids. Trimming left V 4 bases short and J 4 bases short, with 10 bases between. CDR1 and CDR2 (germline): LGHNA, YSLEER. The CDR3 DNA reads TGCGCCAGCAGCCCCACAGAAGCCACCGGGGAGCTGTTTTTT. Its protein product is CASSPTEATGELFF.

This CDR3 is CASRKGNFNEQYF. The CDR3 nucleotides are TGTGCCAGCAGAAAAGGGAATTTCAACGAGCAGTACTTC. The rearrangement links TRBV6-1 to TRBJ2-7; D gene uncertain. Germline CDR1 is MNHNS and CDR2 is SASEGT. The CDR3 is 13 residues long. The V end was cut by 6 bases, the J end by 5 bases, with 14 bases between.

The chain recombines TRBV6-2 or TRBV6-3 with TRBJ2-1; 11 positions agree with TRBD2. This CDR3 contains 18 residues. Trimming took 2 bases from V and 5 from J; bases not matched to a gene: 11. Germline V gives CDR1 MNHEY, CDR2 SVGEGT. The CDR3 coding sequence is TGTGCCAGCAGTTACCCCCGTAGCGGGAGGGCCGTAAACAATGAGCAGTTCTTC. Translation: CASSYPRSGRAVNNEQFF.

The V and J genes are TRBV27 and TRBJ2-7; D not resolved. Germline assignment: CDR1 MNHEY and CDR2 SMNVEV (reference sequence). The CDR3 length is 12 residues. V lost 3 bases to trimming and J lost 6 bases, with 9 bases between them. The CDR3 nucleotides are TGTGCCAGCAGTTTGGGGTGGGGCGAGCAGTACTTC. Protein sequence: CASSLGWGEQYF.

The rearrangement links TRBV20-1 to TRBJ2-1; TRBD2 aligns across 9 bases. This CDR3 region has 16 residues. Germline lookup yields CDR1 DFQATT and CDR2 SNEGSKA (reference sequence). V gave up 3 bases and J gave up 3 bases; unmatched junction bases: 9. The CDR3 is CSASFGTSQHYNEQFF. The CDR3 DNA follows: TGCAGTGCTAGTTTCGGGACTAGCCAGCACTACAATGAGCAGTTCTTC.

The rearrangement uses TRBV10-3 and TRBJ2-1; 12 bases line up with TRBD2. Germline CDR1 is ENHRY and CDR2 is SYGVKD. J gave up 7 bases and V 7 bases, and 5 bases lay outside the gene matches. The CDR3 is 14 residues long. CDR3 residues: CAINLAGGLNEQFF. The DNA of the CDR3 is TGTGCCATCAACCTAGCGGGAGGGCTGAATGAGCAGTTCTTC.

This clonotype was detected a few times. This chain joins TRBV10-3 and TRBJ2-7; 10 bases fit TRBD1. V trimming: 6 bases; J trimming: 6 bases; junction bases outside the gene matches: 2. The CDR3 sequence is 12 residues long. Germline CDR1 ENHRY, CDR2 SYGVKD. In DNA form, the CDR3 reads TGTGCCATCAGCGGGACAGGGGCCGAGCAGTACTTC. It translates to CAISGTGAEQYF.

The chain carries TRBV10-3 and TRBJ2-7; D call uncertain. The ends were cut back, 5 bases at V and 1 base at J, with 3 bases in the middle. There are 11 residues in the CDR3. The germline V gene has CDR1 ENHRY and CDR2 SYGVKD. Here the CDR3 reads CAISPSYEQYF. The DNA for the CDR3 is TGTGCCATCAGTCCTTCCTACGAGCAGTACTTC.

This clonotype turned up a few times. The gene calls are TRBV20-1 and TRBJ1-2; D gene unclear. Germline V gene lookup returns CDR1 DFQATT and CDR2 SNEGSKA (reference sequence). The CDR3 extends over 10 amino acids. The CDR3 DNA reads TGCCAAGACGGGAACTATGGCTACACCTTC. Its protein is CQDGNYGYTF.

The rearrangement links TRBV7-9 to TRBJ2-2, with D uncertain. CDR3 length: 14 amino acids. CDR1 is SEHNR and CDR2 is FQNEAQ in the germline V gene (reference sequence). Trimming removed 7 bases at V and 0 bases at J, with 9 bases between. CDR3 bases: TGTGCCAGCACCACAGTCGCGAACACCGGGGAGCTGTTTTTT. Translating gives CASTTVANTGELFF.

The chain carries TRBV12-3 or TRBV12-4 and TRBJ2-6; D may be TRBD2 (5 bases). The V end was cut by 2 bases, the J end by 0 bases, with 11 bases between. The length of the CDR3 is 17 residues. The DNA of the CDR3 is TGTGCCAGCAGTTTAATCGGGGTATCCTCTGGGGCCAACGTCCTGACTTTC. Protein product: CASSLIGVSSGANVLTF.

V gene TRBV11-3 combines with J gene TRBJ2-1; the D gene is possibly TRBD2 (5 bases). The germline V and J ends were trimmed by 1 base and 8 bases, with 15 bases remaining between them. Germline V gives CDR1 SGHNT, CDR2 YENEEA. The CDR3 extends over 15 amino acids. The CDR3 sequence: CASSLGASLGDEQFF. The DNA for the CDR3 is TGTGCCAGCAGCTTAGGGGCTAGCCTTGGGGATGAGCAGTTCTTC.

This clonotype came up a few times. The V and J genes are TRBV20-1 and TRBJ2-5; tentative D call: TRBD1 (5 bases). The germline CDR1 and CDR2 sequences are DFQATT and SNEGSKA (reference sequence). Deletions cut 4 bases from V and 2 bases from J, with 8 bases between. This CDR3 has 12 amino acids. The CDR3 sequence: CSAKGQQETQYF. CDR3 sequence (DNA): TGCAGTGCTAAGGGGCAGCAAGAGACCCAGTACTTC.

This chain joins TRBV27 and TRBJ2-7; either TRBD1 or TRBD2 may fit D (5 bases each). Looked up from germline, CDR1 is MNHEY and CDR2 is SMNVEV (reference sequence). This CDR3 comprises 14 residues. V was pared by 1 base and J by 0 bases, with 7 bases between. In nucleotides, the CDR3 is TGTGCCAGCAGTTTATGGGGGAGCTCCTACGAGCAGTACTTC. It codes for CASSLWGSSYEQYF.

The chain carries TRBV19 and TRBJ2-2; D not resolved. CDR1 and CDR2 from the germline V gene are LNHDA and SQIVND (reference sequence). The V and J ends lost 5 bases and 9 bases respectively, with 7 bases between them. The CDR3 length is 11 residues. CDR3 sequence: CASSDFRELFF. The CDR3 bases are TGTGCCAGTAGTGATTTCAGGGAGCTGTTTTTT. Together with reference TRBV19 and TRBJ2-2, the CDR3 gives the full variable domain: DGGITQSPKYLFRKEGQNVTLSCEQNLNHDAMYWYRQDPGQGLRLIYYSQIVNDFQKGDIAEGYSVSREKKESFPLTVTSAQKNPTAFYLCASSDFRELFFGEGSRLTVL.

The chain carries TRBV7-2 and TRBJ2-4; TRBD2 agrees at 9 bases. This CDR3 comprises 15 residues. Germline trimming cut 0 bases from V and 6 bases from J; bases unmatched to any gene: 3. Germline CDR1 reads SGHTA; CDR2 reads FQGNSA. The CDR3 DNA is TGTGCCAGCAGCTTAGCGCTACTAGCGGGAAACATTCAGTACTTC. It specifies CASSLALLAGNIQYF.

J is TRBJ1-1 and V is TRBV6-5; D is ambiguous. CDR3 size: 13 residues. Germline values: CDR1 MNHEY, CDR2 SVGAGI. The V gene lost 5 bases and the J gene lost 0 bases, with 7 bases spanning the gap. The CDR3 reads CASSNKLNTEAFF. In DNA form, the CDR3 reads TGTGCCAGCAGTAATAAATTGAACACTGAAGCTTTCTTT.

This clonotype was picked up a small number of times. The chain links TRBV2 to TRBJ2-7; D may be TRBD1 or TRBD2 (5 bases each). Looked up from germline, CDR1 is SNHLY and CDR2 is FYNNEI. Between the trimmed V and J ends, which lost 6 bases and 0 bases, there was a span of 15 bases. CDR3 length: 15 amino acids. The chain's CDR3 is CASSGTPRSSYEQYF. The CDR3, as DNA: TGTGCCAGCAGCGGGACCCCTCGATCCTCCTACGAGCAGTACTTC.

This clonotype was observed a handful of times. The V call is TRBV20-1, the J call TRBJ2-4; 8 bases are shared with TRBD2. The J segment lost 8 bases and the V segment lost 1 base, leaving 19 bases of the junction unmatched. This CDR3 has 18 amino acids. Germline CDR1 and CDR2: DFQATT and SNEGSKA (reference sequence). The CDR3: CSARAFSGTSVVGDIQYF. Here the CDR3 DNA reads TGCAGTGCTAGAGCCTTTTCCGGGACTAGTGTCGTCGGGGACATTCAGTACTTC.

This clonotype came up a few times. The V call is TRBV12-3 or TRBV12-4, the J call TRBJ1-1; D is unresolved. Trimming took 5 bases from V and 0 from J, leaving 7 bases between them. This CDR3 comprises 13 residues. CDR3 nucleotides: TGTGCCAGCAGTCCGGAACTGAACACTGAAGCTTTCTTT. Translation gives CASSPELNTEAFF.

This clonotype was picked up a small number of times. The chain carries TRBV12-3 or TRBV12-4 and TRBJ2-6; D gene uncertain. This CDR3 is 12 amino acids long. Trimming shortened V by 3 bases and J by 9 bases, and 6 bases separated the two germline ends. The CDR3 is CASSLGDNVLTF. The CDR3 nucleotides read TGTGCCAGCAGTTTGGGCGACAACGTCCTGACTTTC.

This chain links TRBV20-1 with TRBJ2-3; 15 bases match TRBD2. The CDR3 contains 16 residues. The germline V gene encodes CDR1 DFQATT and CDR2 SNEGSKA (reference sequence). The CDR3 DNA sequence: TGCAGCACGGGACTAGCGGGAGGTCCCTCTCTAGATACGCAGTATTTT. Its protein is CSTGLAGGPSLDTQYF.